This T cell receptor beta chain was obtained from a study of radiation and T cells in renal cell carcinoma. Study details: Nephrectomy followed 15 Gy stereotactic body radiation by 4 weeks.

This CDR3 comprises 14 residues. The V gene lost 2 bases and the J gene lost 7 bases, with 14 bases spanning the gap. The V gene's germline CDR1 is MNHEY and CDR2 SVGAGI. Points from the study as a whole: Top tumor clonotypes rose in blood 2 weeks post-radiation, then contracted.

Documented time point: baseline pretreatment blood. The sample's treatment: 15 Gy SBRT to primary tumor, nephrectomy 4 weeks later. After SBRT, blood was collected at 2 and 4 weeks, plus baseline. The tumor was a clear cell renal cell carcinoma. Note on this clone: Its cognate antigen is unknown.

Profiling relied on immunoSEQ multiplex PCR, and the TCRdb table lists in-frame clones only, not all of them. Seen here are about 140,000 clones, around 78% observed once, and the top ten hold around 21%. This TCR was recovered from a woman in her fifties or sixties with renal cell carcinoma. V gene TRBV6-5 combines with J gene TRBJ1-2; weak D call: TRBD1 (5 bases). The material sequenced was blood, taken from a patient whose treatment included radiotherapy and nephrectomy. The CDR3 loop is CASSYITGAGGYTF. DNA for the CDR3: TGTGCCAGCAGTTACATCACCGGGGCGGGTGGCTACACCTTC.